This T cell receptor beta chain was observed in a study of cytomegalovirus exposure and HLA in healthy donors. Among the roughly 120 subjects of the validation cohort, separate from the roughly 700-subject first cohort, were the donors. Assay used: immunoSEQ multiplex PCR; TCRdb lists only in-frame clones, some missing. The table shows roughly 330,000 clones, with roughly 87% occurring only once. Notes on the study in general: According to a subsequent analysis, TCR clusters identified in the first cohort showed a tendency to co-occur across the approximately 110 validation repertoires. The listing of 150 to 200 TCR beta chains classed them as cytomegalovirus-associated.

About this clone itself: Antigen: not known.

Germline CDR1 and CDR2: SGDLS and YYNGEE. The length of the CDR3 is 13 residues. With 2 bases removed from V and 6 bases from J, the gap between germline ends came to 9 bases. The chain couples TRBV9 to TRBJ2-1; tentative D call: TRBD2 (5 bases). The receptor's source is a woman in her twenties or thirties in good health and CMV-seropositive. Sequencing was done on a sample of PBMCs. In DNA form, the CDR3 reads TGTGCCAGCAGCGTTTACGGAGGCAATGAGCAGTTCTTC. Residues: CASSVYGGNEQFF.